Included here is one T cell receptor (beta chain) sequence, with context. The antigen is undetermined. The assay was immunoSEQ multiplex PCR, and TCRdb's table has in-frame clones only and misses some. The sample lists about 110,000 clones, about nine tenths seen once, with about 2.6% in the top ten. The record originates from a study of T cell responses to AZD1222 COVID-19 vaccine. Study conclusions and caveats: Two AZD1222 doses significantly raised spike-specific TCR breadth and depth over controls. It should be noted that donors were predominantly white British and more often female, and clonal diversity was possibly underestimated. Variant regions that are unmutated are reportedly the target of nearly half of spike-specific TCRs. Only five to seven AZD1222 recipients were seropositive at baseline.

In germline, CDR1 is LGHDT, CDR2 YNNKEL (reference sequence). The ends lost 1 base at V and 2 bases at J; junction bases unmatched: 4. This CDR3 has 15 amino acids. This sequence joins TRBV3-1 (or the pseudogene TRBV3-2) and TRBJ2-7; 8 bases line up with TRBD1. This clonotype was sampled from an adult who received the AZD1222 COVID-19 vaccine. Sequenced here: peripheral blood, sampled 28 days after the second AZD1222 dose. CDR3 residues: CASSQGTGPAYEQYF. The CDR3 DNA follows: TGTGCCAGCAGCCAAGGGACAGGGCCAGCCTACGAGCAGTACTTC.